This TCR beta chain was documented in a study of OX40 agonist ivuxolimab in advanced cancers. The repertoire was sequenced with immunoSEQ multiplex PCR; TCRdb's copy has only in-frame clones and lacks some. The sample records roughly 25,000 clones, over 75% being singletons. This clonotype was sampled from an adult with an advanced solid tumor such as melanoma, head and neck, liver or kidney cancer. Sample: CD4+ or CD8+ T cells sorted from blood, taken in a trial of the OX40 agonist ivuxolimab.

The CDR3 sequence: CASSYPLAVAANEQFF. DNA for the CDR3: TGTGCCAGCAGTTACCCGCTAGCGGTGGCCGCAAATGAGCAGTTCTTC. The chain couples TRBV13 to TRBJ2-1; 7 nucleotides match TRBD2. Germline V lookup: CDR1 PRHDT, CDR2 FYEKMQ (reference sequence). V lost 6 bases to trimming and J lost 7 bases; unmatched junction nucleotides: 15. This CDR3 has 16 amino acids.